A selection of T cell receptor beta chains follows, all from one sample in a study of glioma-infiltrating T cells. TCRdb ran MiXCR on the multiplex PCR reads and lists one entry per CDR3 protein. The sample contains 35,000 to 45,000 distinct CDR3 sequences, 20% to 25% of which appear only once. Sequences were obtained from glioma tissue, nonneoplastic brain tissue, or PBMCs (not recorded which). These receptors all come from a human donor with low-grade glioma or glioblastoma, undergoing nonglioma brain surgery, or in good health (not recorded which). The CDR3 runs from the conserved cysteine through the conserved F or W. The D gene is left open where the match is weak. The size field is filled for only some rows; it gives once, few, many or a size class.

d_call: NA; clone_size: many; v_call: TRBV10-3; j_call: TRBJ1-3; cdr3_nt: TGTGCCATCAGTGATACCTCTGGAAACACCATATATTTT; cdr3_aa: CAISDTSGNTIYF
d_call: NA; clone_size: NA; v_call: TRBV5-5; j_call: TRBJ2-1; cdr3_nt: TGTGCCAGCGGCTTGGAGGGGGGGAGCTCCTACAATGAGCAGTTCTTC; cdr3_aa: CASGLEGGSSYNEQFF
d_call: NA; clone_size: many; v_call: TRBV4-1; j_call: TRBJ1-1; cdr3_nt: TGCGCCAGCAGACCCACCTTGAACACTGAAGCTTTCTTT; cdr3_aa: CASRPTLNTEAFF
d_call: NA; clone_size: many; v_call: TRBV20-1; j_call: TRBJ2-2; cdr3_nt: TGCAGTGCTAGAGATAACGACAAGAACACCGGGGAGCTGTTTTTT; cdr3_aa: CSARDNDKNTGELFF
d_call: NA; clone_size: many; v_call: TRBV7-2; j_call: TRBJ2-7; cdr3_nt: TGTGCCAGCAGCTTACGGGGATGGGGCTCCTACGAGCAGTACTTC; cdr3_aa: CASSLRGWGSYEQYF
d_call: TRBD2; clone_size: many; v_call: TRBV20-1; j_call: TRBJ2-7; cdr3_nt: TGCAGTGCTATACCCCTTAGCGGGGGTTACGAGCAGTACTTC; cdr3_aa: CSAIPLSGGYEQYF
d_call: NA; clone_size: many; v_call: TRBV28; j_call: TRBJ1-1; cdr3_nt: TGTGCCAGCAGCCTCAGGGAGCTTAGTGAAGCTTTCTTT; cdr3_aa: CASSLRELSEAFF
d_call: TRBD1; clone_size: few; v_call: TRBV19; j_call: TRBJ1-6; cdr3_nt: TGTGCCAGTAGTCCATGGGACAGTTCCAATTCACCCCTCCACTTT; cdr3_aa: CASSPWDSSNSPLHF
d_call: NA; clone_size: medium-sized; v_call: TRBV27; j_call: TRBJ1-5; cdr3_nt: TGTGCCAGCAGCAGCGGGGGATATAGCAATCAGCCCCAGCATTTT; cdr3_aa: CASSSGGYSNQPQHF
d_call: TRBD2; clone_size: many; v_call: TRBV7-9; j_call: TRBJ2-5; cdr3_nt: TGTGCCAGCAGCACCCGGGAGCGGGGCCTCCAAGAGACCCAGTACTTC; cdr3_aa: CASSTRERGLQETQYF
d_call: NA; clone_size: many; v_call: TRBV28; j_call: TRBJ2-1; cdr3_nt: TGTGCCAGCAGCCCTAGGGTCGGCAATGAGCAGTTCTTC; cdr3_aa: CASSPRVGNEQFF
d_call: NA; clone_size: NA; v_call: TRBV19; j_call: TRBJ2-1; cdr3_nt: TGTGCCAGTAGTATATGGGCTAGCTTGAGGAATGAGCAGTTCTTC; cdr3_aa: CASSIWASLRNEQFF
d_call: NA; clone_size: many; v_call: TRBV20-1; j_call: TRBJ2-3; cdr3_nt: TGCAGTGCTAGACGTGTAGCGGCCACAGATACGCAGTATTTT; cdr3_aa: CSARRVAATDTQYF
d_call: NA; clone_size: medium-sized; v_call: TRBV20-1; j_call: TRBJ2-1; cdr3_nt: TGCAGTGCTAGAGCCATCAATGAGCAGTTCTTC; cdr3_aa: CSARAINEQFF
d_call: NA; clone_size: few; v_call: TRBV5-8; j_call: TRBJ2-1; cdr3_nt: TGTGCCAGCAGACCCGAGCGGGACAGTGTTGGCCCTGAGCAGTTCTTC; cdr3_aa: CASRPERDSVGPEQFF
d_call: TRBD2; clone_size: medium-sized; v_call: TRBV6-1; j_call: TRBJ2-3; cdr3_nt: TGTGCCAGCAAACCACTAGCGGGCACAGATACGCAGTATTTT; cdr3_aa: CASKPLAGTDTQYF
d_call: NA; clone_size: many; v_call: TRBV4-1; j_call: TRBJ2-5; cdr3_nt: TGCGCCAGCAGCCAAGAGGGACGGGCCCGGGGAGAGACCCAGTACTTC; cdr3_aa: CASSQEGRARGETQYF
d_call: NA; clone_size: many; v_call: TRBV27; j_call: TRBJ2-1; cdr3_nt: TGTGCCAGCAGTAACCTGGTCCCGCAGAGGCAGTTCTTC; cdr3_aa: CASSNLVPQRQFF
d_call: TRBD2; clone_size: many; v_call: TRBV20-1; j_call: TRBJ2-1; cdr3_nt: TGCAGTGCCCTGACTAGCGGGAGTACCAGCTCCTACAATGAGCAGTTCTTC; cdr3_aa: CSALTSGSTSSYNEQFF
d_call: NA; clone_size: NA; v_call: TRBV7-2; j_call: TRBJ2-3; cdr3_nt: TGTGCCAGCAACCCCTGGTTAAGGCGAACTCGCACAGATACGCAGTATTTT; cdr3_aa: CASNPWLRRTRTDTQYF
d_call: NA; clone_size: NA; v_call: TRBV11-3; j_call: TRBJ2-5; cdr3_nt: TGTGCCAGCAGCTTGCAGGGGGGAGAGACCCAGTACTTC; cdr3_aa: CASSLQGGETQYF
d_call: NA; clone_size: few; v_call: TRBV4-1; j_call: TRBJ2-3; cdr3_nt: TGCGCCAGCAGCCAAGAATGGAGGGGCACAGATACGCAGTATTTT; cdr3_aa: CASSQEWRGTDTQYF
d_call: NA; clone_size: few; v_call: TRBV12-3/TRBV12-4; j_call: TRBJ2-4; cdr3_nt: TGTGCCAGCAGTTTTGAGGTGACAAACATTCAGTACTTC; cdr3_aa: CASSFEVTNIQYF
d_call: NA; clone_size: many; v_call: TRBV19; j_call: TRBJ1-5; cdr3_nt: TGTGCCAGTACAAACAGGGTTTCGGATCAGCCCCAGCATTTT; cdr3_aa: CASTNRVSDQPQHF
d_call: NA; clone_size: many; v_call: TRBV2; j_call: TRBJ2-3; cdr3_nt: TGTGCCAGCAGTGTAATCGACTACACAGATACGCAGTATTTT; cdr3_aa: CASSVIDYTDTQYF
d_call: NA; clone_size: NA; v_call: TRBV2; j_call: TRBJ1-2; cdr3_nt: TGTGCCAGCAGCCCCGTGGGGGGATCGGGCTATAACTACACCTTC; cdr3_aa: CASSPVGGSGYNYTF
d_call: NA; clone_size: NA; v_call: TRBV12-3/TRBV12-4; j_call: TRBJ2-4; cdr3_nt: TGTGCCAGCAGTTTATTTGACCTGGCCTCGGGGGACATTCAGTACTTC; cdr3_aa: CASSLFDLASGDIQYF
d_call: TRBD1; clone_size: once; v_call: TRBV7-9; j_call: TRBJ1-5; cdr3_nt: TGTGCCAGCAGCCCGGACAGGGGGCCCACAGATACGCAGCATTTT; cdr3_aa: CASSPDRGPTDTQHF
d_call: TRBD1; clone_size: many; v_call: TRBV5-4; j_call: TRBJ1-2; cdr3_nt: TGTGCCAGTTCGACAGGGACAACTTCCTATGGCTACACCTTC; cdr3_aa: CASSTGTTSYGYTF
d_call: NA; clone_size: many; v_call: TRBV6-6; j_call: TRBJ2-7; cdr3_nt: TGTGCCAGCAGTTACCGTATTAGCAGGGGAGGATACGAGCAGTACTTC; cdr3_aa: CASSYRISRGGYEQYF
d_call: TRBD1; clone_size: NA; v_call: TRBV11-2; j_call: TRBJ1-1; cdr3_nt: TGTGCCAGCAGCCTCCGACAGGGTTCGAACACTGAAGCTTTCTTT; cdr3_aa: CASSLRQGSNTEAFF
d_call: NA; clone_size: many; v_call: TRBV28; j_call: TRBJ2-3; cdr3_nt: TGTGCCAGCAGTGCAAGACAGCTCAACACAGATACGCAGTATTTT; cdr3_aa: CASSARQLNTDTQYF
d_call: NA; clone_size: NA; v_call: TRBV18; j_call: TRBJ2-7; cdr3_nt: TGTGCCAGCTCACCACAAAACTTGAAATACGAGCAGTACTTC; cdr3_aa: CASSPQNLKYEQYF
d_call: NA; clone_size: many; v_call: TRBV7-8; j_call: TRBJ1-1; cdr3_nt: TGTGCCAGCAGCGGGAGGGTGGCCACTGAAGCTTTCTTT; cdr3_aa: CASSGRVATEAFF
d_call: TRBD2; clone_size: NA; v_call: TRBV14; j_call: TRBJ2-1; cdr3_nt: TGTGCCAGCAGCCGTCCGGGACTAGGGTCCTACAATGAGCAGTTCTTC; cdr3_aa: CASSRPGLGSYNEQFF
d_call: NA; clone_size: many; v_call: TRBV18; j_call: TRBJ2-1; cdr3_nt: TGTGCCAGCTCACTCCTACAGGGCCGTGAGCAGTTCTTC; cdr3_aa: CASSLLQGREQFF
d_call: NA; clone_size: many; v_call: TRBV4-1; j_call: TRBJ2-1; cdr3_nt: TGCGCCAGCAGCCAGGCGGACGGTTACTACAATGAGCAGTTCTTC; cdr3_aa: CASSQADGYYNEQFF
d_call: NA; clone_size: many; v_call: TRBV28; j_call: TRBJ1-5; cdr3_nt: TGTGCCAGCACCTCCGCCACGGCCATCCAACAGCCCCAGCATTTT; cdr3_aa: CASTSATAIQQPQHF
d_call: NA; clone_size: many; v_call: TRBV10-3; j_call: TRBJ1-1; cdr3_nt: TGTGCCATCAGGAAGGACAGCGTCCCTGAAGCTTTCTTT; cdr3_aa: CAIRKDSVPEAFF
d_call: NA; clone_size: many; v_call: TRBV7-9; j_call: TRBJ2-1; cdr3_nt: TGTGCCAGCAGCTTAGCGGGGGCGCTCATGGATGAGCAGTTCTTC; cdr3_aa: CASSLAGALMDEQFF
d_call: NA; clone_size: many; v_call: TRBV4-1; j_call: TRBJ2-5; cdr3_nt: TGCGCCAGCAGCCAAGATGCAGTGGCCCGGGAGACCCAGTACTTC; cdr3_aa: CASSQDAVARETQYF
d_call: TRBD2; clone_size: many; v_call: TRBV18; j_call: TRBJ2-1; cdr3_nt: TGTGCCAGCTCATCCTGGACTAGCGGGAGAGGAGATGAGCAGTTCTTC; cdr3_aa: CASSSWTSGRGDEQFF
d_call: TRBD2; clone_size: NA; v_call: TRBV20-1; j_call: TRBJ2-1; cdr3_nt: TGCAATGCTAGGGAAACTAGCGGGTGGCGTGATGAGCAGTTCTTC; cdr3_aa: CNARETSGWRDEQFF
d_call: TRBD1; clone_size: NA; v_call: TRBV5-1; j_call: TRBJ1-2; cdr3_nt: TGCGCCAGCACCTCCGGAGGGGGCGGCGGCCACACCTTC; cdr3_aa: CASTSGGGGGHTF
d_call: NA; clone_size: many; v_call: TRBV28; j_call: TRBJ2-7; cdr3_nt: TGTGCCAGCAGTCTTCGCGGGCTTACCTACGAGCAGTACTTC; cdr3_aa: CASSLRGLTYEQYF
d_call: NA; clone_size: NA; v_call: TRBV11-2; j_call: TRBJ2-5; cdr3_nt: TGTGCCAGCAGCCCGTCGGGGGCTTTGTACCAAGAGACCCAGTACTTC; cdr3_aa: CASSPSGALYQETQYF
d_call: NA; clone_size: few; v_call: TRBV12-3/TRBV12-4; j_call: TRBJ2-2; cdr3_nt: TGTGCCAGCAGTTTAGGACTAGCGAACACCGGGGAGCTGTTTTTT; cdr3_aa: CASSLGLANTGELFF
d_call: NA; clone_size: NA; v_call: TRBV3-1; j_call: TRBJ2-5; cdr3_nt: TGTGCCAGCAGCCAACAAGAGACCCAGTACTTC; cdr3_aa: CASSQQETQYF
d_call: NA; clone_size: many; v_call: TRBV6-6; j_call: TRBJ2-7; cdr3_nt: TGTGCCAGCAGTTACTCCGGACTGGCTTCCTACGAGCAGTACTTC; cdr3_aa: CASSYSGLASYEQYF
d_call: NA; clone_size: many; v_call: TRBV20-1; j_call: TRBJ2-6; cdr3_nt: TGCAGTGCTAGAGATAGGGCCTCTGGGGCCAACGTCCTGACTTTC; cdr3_aa: CSARDRASGANVLTF
d_call: NA; clone_size: many; v_call: TRBV18; j_call: TRBJ2-7; cdr3_nt: TGTGCCAGCTCACCGCGGGACGACGAGCAGTACTTC; cdr3_aa: CASSPRDDEQYF
d_call: TRBD1; clone_size: NA; v_call: TRBV5-1; j_call: TRBJ2-5; cdr3_nt: TGCGCCAGCAGCCTCCGGACAGGAACCCCAGAGACCCAGTACTTC; cdr3_aa: CASSLRTGTPETQYF